This TCR beta chain derives from a study of blood T cell repertoires in COVID-19 (dated by TCRdb to 2020 to 2021). Describing the broader study: The collaborator samples originated in the United States, Italy and Spain and spanned the acute and convalescent phases of COVID-19. Samples came from the ongoing ImmuneRACE study (first 160 participants) plus 1,254 subjects from 6 global collaborators. A freely available public database, intended as a resource for researchers studying the immune response to SARS-CoV-2, is where the repertoires were released. The sample metadata nearly always contained a de-identified subject ID, COVID-19 status, age in years and sex. Deeply sampled blood TCRbeta repertoires from subjects exposed to, actively infected with, or recovered from COVID-19 were included in the dataset. Where available, HLA class I and class II types were obtained from metadata supplied by the sample provider rather than from assay-based typing. The material from the prospective study consisted of cDNA or gDNA derived from T cells, B-cell-depleted T cells, or PBMCs. What the authors observed across the whole study: The quantity of clinical and demographic metadata differed by source and by participant and was supplied without curation.

The collaborating institutions used their own protocols to collect whole blood in K2EDTA tubes. For TCRbeta analysis, collaborators shipped samples in one of three forms: frozen whole blood, isolated PBMCs, or DNA extracted from either of those sample types. Comments on this clone: Its antigen is not yet known. No base quality information exists; no much larger clone differs at one position.

TCRbeta CDR3 regions were amplified from genomic DNA by means of the immunoSEQ Assay, a bias-controlled multiplex PCR. Concerning the study's data processing: The number of nucleated cells in each sample was estimated by amplification of reference gene primers within the assay. To quantify the absolute abundance of each unique TCRbeta CDR3 rearrangement, sequence reads were collapsed and filtered. For each sample, productive Simpson clonality was calculated as the square root of Simpson's diversity index across productive rearrangements. Sourced from immuneACCESS, this table was stored by TCRdb with only in-frame sequences that have V and J called. A share of the clones is absent; for the studies checked, an unresolved V gene accounts for under half, and the remainder has no known explanation. That table supplies the V and J calls and clone size; D and trimming were determined from the DNA. The sample table lists under 130,000 clones, roughly 88% of them with a count of one. 3% to 3.5% of the sample belongs to the ten largest clones.

Compared with germline, V lacks 2 bases and J lacks 2 bases; bases without a gene match: 4. The CDR3, from cysteine to phenylalanine, totals 15 residues. CDR3 DNA only is kept here, 45 bases in frame from base 1. Per the germline V gene, SGHNT is the CDR1 and YENEEA is the CDR2. The specimen sequenced was peripheral blood. This receptor chain uses TRBV11-3 and TRBJ2-7, with 9 bases aligning to TRBD1. This receptor was identified in a human donor in a cohort sampled during active COVID-19. The DNA sequence is TGTGCCAGCAGCTTACTTGGGACAGGGACCTACGAGCAGTACTTC. Its protein reads: CASSLLGTGTYEQYF.